What follows are 18 T cell receptor beta chains derived from one specimen sequenced in a study of blood T cell repertoires in COVID-19. Assay: immunoSEQ multiplex PCR; the TCRdb copy retains only in-frame clones and omits some. This sample has 25,000 to 35,000 clones; approximately 85% occur once, and the top ten carry 6.5% to 10%. Material: peripheral blood. The receptors stem from a man aged 55-75 years with COVID-19, enrolled during active disease.

The chain uses TRBV29-1 and TRBJ1-5, with D possibly matching TRBD1 (5 bases). The CDR3 contains 13 residues. Trimming removed 7 bases from V and 7 bases from J, with 17 bases in between. Germline V gene sequence: CDR1 SQVTM, CDR2 ANQGSEA. As DNA, the CDR3 is TGCAGCGGTGCGTGGGGGGTCGGGCAGCCCCAGCATTTT. Encoded protein: CSGAWGVGQPQHF.

Here the CDR3 reads CASSQAGAANTGELFF. CDR3 bases: TGTGCCAGCAGCCAGGCAGGAGCGGCGAACACCGGGGAGCTGTTTTTT. The V gene is TRBV2, the J gene TRBJ2-2; TRBD2 might be the D (5 bases). The germline V and J ends were trimmed by 6 bases and 0 bases, with 14 bases remaining between them. Germline assignment: CDR1 SNHLY and CDR2 FYNNEI. The CDR3 sequence is 16 residues long.

This clone has just one count. V is TRBV9 and J is TRBJ2-7; 9 bases align to TRBD1. With V trimmed by 3 bases and J by 3 bases, 4 bases remained unmatched. Germline lookup yields CDR1 SGDLS and CDR2 YYNGEE. The CDR3 consists of 14 residues. The CDR3 reads CASSAGQGHYEQYF. The CDR3 DNA reads as TGTGCCAGCAGCGCGGGACAGGGTCACTACGAGCAGTACTTC.

V usage is TRBV12-3 or TRBV12-4 and J usage is TRBJ2-1; 7 bases line up with TRBD2. The length of the CDR3 is 13 residues. J gave up 14 bases and V 3 bases, and 10 bases lay outside the gene matches. CDR3: CASSFRWEGREFF. The CDR3 DNA reads as TGTGCCAGCAGTTTTAGGTGGGAGGGCCGGGAGTTCTTC.

The J gene is TRBJ1-5, the V gene TRBV28; D gene unclear. V was trimmed by 4 bases and J by 2 bases, leaving 9 bases between them. CDR1 and CDR2 from the germline V gene are MDHEN and SYDVKM. This CDR3 contains 14 residues. DNA of the CDR3: TGTGCCAGCAGTTGGAGTATGGGCAATCAGCCCCAGCATTTT. The encoded protein is CASSWSMGNQPQHF. Variable domain in full (rest from reference TRBV28 and TRBJ1-5): DVKVTQSSRYLVKRTGEKVFLECVQDMDHENMFWYRQDPGLGLRLIYFSYDVKMKEKGDIPEGYSVSREKKERFSLILESASTNQTSMYLCASSWSMGNQPQHFGDGTRLSIL.

In its sample, this clone was seen a few times. The gene calls are TRBV10-3 and TRBJ2-7, with TRBD1 matching over 9 bases. CDR1 is ENHRY and CDR2 is SYGVKD in the germline V gene. The CDR3 is made up of 14 amino acids. Germline trimming cut 2 bases from V and 3 bases from J; bases unmatched to any gene: 2. CDR3 amino acids: CAISEGTGYYEQYF. Written as DNA, the CDR3 is TGTGCCATCAGTGAGGGGACAGGGTACTACGAGCAGTACTTC.

The rearrangement links TRBV5-1 to TRBJ2-3; D is perhaps TRBD1 (5 bases). Germline V CDR1 and CDR2: SGHRS, YFSETQ. This CDR3 has 15 amino acids. V lost 1 base and J 1 base, leaving 10 bases between the germline ends. The CDR3: CASSLKGFGTDTQYF. CDR3 bases: TGCGCCAGCAGCTTGAAGGGGTTTGGCACAGATACGCAGTATTTT. Full variable domain (outside the CDR3, taken from reference TRBV5-1 and TRBJ2-3): KAGVTQTPRYLIKTRGQQVTLSCSPISGHRSVSWYQQTPGQGLQFLFEYFSETQRNKGNFPGRFSGRQFSNSRSEMNVSTLELGDSALYLCASSLKGFGTDTQYFGPGTRLTVL.

V gene TRBV28 combines with J gene TRBJ2-1; TRBD1 might be the D (6 bases). Trimming cost V 2 bases and J 3 bases, with 11 bases left between them. The CDR3 is 15 amino acids. The V gene's germline CDR1 is MDHEN and CDR2 SYDVKM. CDR3: CASSLPRDIYNEQFF. The CDR3 DNA is TGTGCCAGCAGTTTACCCCGGGACATCTACAATGAGCAGTTCTTC.

This clone was seen a single time. The chain combines TRBV6-5 with TRBJ1-5; no firm D call. Germline CDR1 reads MNHEY; CDR2 reads SVGAGI. V was pared by 4 bases and J by 5 bases, with 12 bases between. The CDR3 is 14 residues long. Here the CDR3 reads CASSLVGIHQPQHF. CDR3 coding DNA: TGTGCCAGCAGTTTGGTCGGGATCCATCAGCCCCAGCATTTT.

The chain carries TRBV27 and TRBJ1-2; D may be TRBD1 (5 bases). Trimming shortened V by 7 bases and J by 8 bases, and 17 bases separated the two germline ends. Looked up from germline, CDR1 is MNHEY and CDR2 is SMNVEV (reference sequence). This CDR3 is built from 13 residues. CDR3: CASTTGRGYGYTF. CDR3 sequence (DNA): TGTGCCAGCACCACGGGGAGGGGTTACGGCTACACCTTC.

To note about this clone: A much bigger clone sits one base away, suggesting this may be a read error. The gene calls are TRBV5-8 and TRBJ1-1, with 10 bases lining up with TRBD1. The V gene end was trimmed by 4 bases and the J gene end by 5 bases; junction bases not matched to a gene: 5. CDR1 and CDR2 from the germline V gene are SGHTS and YDEGEE. The CDR3 consists of 14 residues. CDR3 nucleotide sequence: TGTGCCAGCAGCCCCGGGACAGGGGAGACTGAAGCTTTCTTT. Translated, it gives CASSPGTGETEAFF.

The chain has TRBV7-2 and TRBJ1-1; D unresolved. Germline V gene data show CDR1 as SGHTA and CDR2 as FQGNSA. V shed 5 bases and J shed 4 bases, with 8 bases lying between them. CDR3 length: 12 amino acids. CDR3 loop: CASSRGPTEAFF. Here the CDR3 DNA reads TGTGCCAGCAGCCGCGGTCCCACTGAAGCTTTCTTT.

The chain has TRBV2 and TRBJ1-2; TRBD1 aligns across 10 bases. J lost 3 bases, V lost 10 bases, and 2 bases had no gene match. The germline V gene has CDR1 SNHLY and CDR2 FYNNEI. CDR3 length equals 12 residues. The CDR3 region is CATGQGDYGYTF. CDR3 nucleotide sequence: TGTGCCACCGGACAGGGGGACTATGGCTACACCTTC.

The genes are TRBV4-2 and TRBJ1-2; D is possibly TRBD1 (5 bases). The CDR3 loop spans 17 amino acids. V lost 0 bases to trimming and J lost 4 bases, with 18 bases between them. Germline CDR1 is LGHNA and CDR2 is YNFKEQ. The CDR3 spells CASSQDNWGTLLYGYTF. Written as DNA, the CDR3 is TGTGCCAGCAGCCAAGATAATTGGGGCACCCTCCTCTATGGCTACACCTTC.

Only one count was recorded for this clone. This rearrangement joins TRBV9 to TRBJ2-1; 8 nucleotides agree with TRBD2. The CDR3 has 16 amino acids. Trimming took 3 bases from V and 3 from J; bases not matched to a gene: 8. Germline V gives CDR1 SGDLS, CDR2 YYNGEE. The CDR3 DNA sequence: TGTGCCAGCAGCGCAAGCGGGAGAGGGGACTACAATGAGCAGTTCTTC. Translated, it gives CASSASGRGDYNEQFF.

This rearrangement joins TRBV6-5 to TRBJ1-5; tentative D call: TRBD1 (6 bases). Germline V gene lookup returns CDR1 MNHEY and CDR2 SVGAGI. The CDR3 totals 14 residues. V dropped 7 bases and J dropped 6 bases, with 16 bases sitting between them. The CDR3 region has the DNA TGTGCCAGCACTCAAGGGGGGGCCGCTCAGCCCCAGCATTTT. This gives the protein CASTQGGAAQPQHF.

J is TRBJ1-1 and V is TRBV11-3; possibly TRBD1 for D (6 bases). From germline, CDR1 is SGHNT and CDR2 YENEEA. V was pared by 5 bases and J by 1 base, with 8 bases between. This CDR3 is built from 13 residues. CDR3 DNA: TGTGCCAGCAGCGACAGGAAGAACACTGAAGCTTTCTTT. It specifies CASSDRKNTEAFF.

The chain recombines TRBV7-9 with TRBJ1-2; 9 positions match TRBD1. There are 18 residues in the CDR3. Germline V gene data show CDR1 as SEHNR and CDR2 as FQNEAQ (reference sequence). Trimming removed 5 bases from V and 8 bases from J; junction bases left unmatched: 21. The DNA of the CDR3 is TGTGCCAGCAGCCACGCAAGGAACACAGGGGGCTGGGGAGGAGGCTACACCTTC. Its protein product is CASSHARNTGGWGGGYTF.